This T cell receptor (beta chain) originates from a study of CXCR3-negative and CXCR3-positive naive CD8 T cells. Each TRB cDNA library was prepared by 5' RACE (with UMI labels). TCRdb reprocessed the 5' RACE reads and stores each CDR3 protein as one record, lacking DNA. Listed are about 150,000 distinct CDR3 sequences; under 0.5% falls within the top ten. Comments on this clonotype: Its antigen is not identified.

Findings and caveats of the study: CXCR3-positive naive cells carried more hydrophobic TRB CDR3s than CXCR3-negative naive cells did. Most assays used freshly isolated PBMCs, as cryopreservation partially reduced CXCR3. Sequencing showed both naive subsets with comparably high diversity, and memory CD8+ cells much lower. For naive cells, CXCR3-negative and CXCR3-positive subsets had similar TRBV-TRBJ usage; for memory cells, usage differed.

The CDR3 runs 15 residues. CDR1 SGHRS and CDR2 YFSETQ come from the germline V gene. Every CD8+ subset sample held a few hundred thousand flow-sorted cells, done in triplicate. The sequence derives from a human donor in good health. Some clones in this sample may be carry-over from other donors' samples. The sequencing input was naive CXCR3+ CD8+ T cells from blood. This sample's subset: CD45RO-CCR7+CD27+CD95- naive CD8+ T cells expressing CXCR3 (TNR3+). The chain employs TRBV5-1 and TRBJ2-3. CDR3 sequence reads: CASSLAYMGSDTQYF.